This T cell receptor (beta chain) derives from a study of blood T cell repertoires in COVID-19. About the research overall: The cDNA or gDNA used as material had been derived from T cells, B-cell-depleted T cells, or PBMCs.

Using immunoSEQ multiplex PCR, the repertoire was profiled, and TCRdb retains in-frame clones only, with some absent. The table records approximately 59,000 clones, over 80% of them present only once. This clone was seen more than once but under ten times. This CDR3 has 13 amino acids. Trimming shortened V by 6 bases and J by 1 base, and 11 bases separated the two germline ends. Germline-derived CDR1 and CDR2 are SGHRS and YFSETQ. The specimen was peripheral blood. This receptor was obtained from a woman older than 75 with acute or convalescent COVID-19. J is TRBJ2-7 and V is TRBV5-1; TRBD2 is a possible D gene (6 bases). The chain's CDR3 is CASMDGRSYEQYF. CDR3 DNA sequence: TGCGCCAGCATGGACGGGAGATCCTACGAGCAGTACTTC.